This T cell receptor (beta chain) was recovered during a study of blood T cell repertoires in COVID-19. TCRdb's table, derived via immunoSEQ multiplex PCR, lists solely in-frame clones and lacks some. Of just under 300,000 clones in the sample, around 86% were seen once. Germline CDR1 reads LGHNA; CDR2 reads YSLEER. The CDR3 length is 16 residues. V lost 3 bases, J lost 4 bases, and 4 bases stayed unmatched. This clone was seen just once. The TCR was taken from a man aged 70-80 years with acute or convalescent COVID-19. The chain uses TRBV4-3 and TRBJ2-2; 11 bases are a match to TRBD1. The sample taken for sequencing was peripheral blood. The CDR3 region is CASSHPGTGGTGELFF. The CDR3 nucleotides are TGCGCCAGCAGCCACCCCGGGACAGGGGGCACCGGGGAGCTGTTTTTT.